The 10 T cell receptor beta chains below were found in one sample sequenced in a study of T cell responses to AZD1222 COVID-19 vaccine. Libraries were prepared by immunoSEQ multiplex PCR; TCRdb keeps only in-frame clonotypes and omits some of them. The table lists roughly 150,000 clones, around 91% of them singletons. This specimen was peripheral blood, taken on day 0 of AZD1222 vaccination. The receptors come from an adult in good health.

This clone was found many times. J is TRBJ2-7 and V is TRBV27; D assignment may be TRBD1 or TRBD2 (5 bases each). V was clipped by 4 bases and J by 0 bases, with 7 bases between them. The CDR3 is 13 amino acids. In germline, CDR1 is MNHEY, CDR2 SMNVEV (reference sequence). CDR3 DNA sequence: TGTGCCAGCAGTTCAGGGACCTCCTACGAGCAGTACTTC. Protein product: CASSSGTSYEQYF.

This clone was observed once. CDR3 amino acids: CASSLEGAQPQHF. The DNA for the CDR3 is TGCGCCAGCAGCTTGGAGGGGGCTCAGCCCCAGCATTTT. The chain links TRBV5-1 to TRBJ1-5; 7 bases line up with TRBD1. Losses at the gene ends were 0 bases for V and 6 bases for J; bases not matched to a gene: 0. The V gene's germline CDR1 is SGHRS and CDR2 YFSETQ. CDR3 length: 13 amino acids.

The V call is TRBV6-5, the J call TRBJ2-7; 8 nucleotides align to TRBD1. CDR1 is MNHEY, CDR2 SVGAGI, per germline. Germline trimming cut 6 bases from V and 2 bases from J; bases unmatched to any gene: 6. The CDR3 spans 14 residues. The CDR3 DNA reads TGTGCCAGCAGGACAGGGGCCACTACCTACGAGCAGTACTTC. Translated: CASRTGATTYEQYF.

The CDR3 region is CASSQVGVQRDGYTF. CDR3 DNA sequence: TGTGCCAGCAGCCAAGTAGGGGTACAGAGAGATGGCTACACCTTC. The chain is built from TRBV4-2 and TRBJ1-2, with D perhaps TRBD1 (5 bases). This CDR3 is 15 amino acids long. The V gene's germline CDR1 is LGHNA and CDR2 YNFKEQ. V lost 1 base and J lost 6, with 15 bases in between.

J is TRBJ2-7 and V is TRBV6-2 or TRBV6-3; 12 positions match TRBD2. CDR1 is MNHEY, CDR2 SVGEGT, per germline. V trimming: 5 bases; J trimming: 1 base; junction bases outside the gene matches: 6. This CDR3 comprises 16 residues. The CDR3, as DNA: TGTGCCAGCAGTGGGAGACTAGCGGGAGCGTCCTACGAGCAGTACTTC. As protein: CASSGRLAGASYEQYF.

The genes are TRBV28 and TRBJ1-1; no clear D. CDR1 is MDHEN and CDR2 is SYDVKM in the germline V gene. The V gene lost 6 bases and the J gene lost 4 bases, with 9 bases spanning the gap. CDR3 size: 12 residues. For the CDR3, the DNA is TGTGCCAGCAGCATTATGGGCACTGAAGCTTTCTTT. Amino acid sequence: CASSIMGTEAFF.

The V call is TRBV25-1, the J call TRBJ2-2, with TRBD2 identical over 11 bases. With V trimmed by 5 bases and J by 6 bases, 8 bases remained unmatched. CDR1 is MGHDK and CDR2 is SYGVNS in the germline V gene. The CDR3 consists of 16 residues. CDR3 sequence reads: CASSSLAGVFPGELFF. The DNA for the CDR3 is TGTGCCAGCAGTTCACTAGCGGGAGTATTTCCCGGGGAGCTGTTTTTT.

The chain recombines TRBV7-2 with TRBJ2-7; D not resolved. CDR1 and CDR2 from the germline V gene are SGHTA and FQGNSA. The V end lost 1 base, the J end lost 6 bases, and 4 bases lay between the germline ends. The CDR3 consists of 11 residues. The CDR3 coding sequence is TGTGCCAGCAGCTTAGTGGGCGAGCAGTACTTC. It specifies CASSLVGEQYF.

The genes are TRBV28 and TRBJ2-7; TRBD1 is a possible D gene (5 bases). There are 12 residues in the CDR3. Germline CDR1 MDHEN, CDR2 SYDVKM. Trimming cost V 5 bases and J 4 bases, with 9 bases left between them. The CDR3 region is CASSTTEYEQYF. CDR3 coding DNA: TGTGCCAGCAGTACGACAGAGTACGAGCAGTACTTC. Together with reference TRBV28 and TRBJ2-7, the CDR3 gives the full variable domain: DVKVTQSSRYLVKRTGEKVFLECVQDMDHENMFWYRQDPGLGLRLIYFSYDVKMKEKGDIPEGYSVSREKKERFSLILESASTNQTSMYLCASSTTEYEQYFGPGTRLTVT.

The chain links TRBV9 to TRBJ2-1; 10 bases are a match to TRBD2. CDR1 is SGDLS and CDR2 is YYNGEE in the germline V gene. V shed 2 bases, J shed 6 bases, and the junction held 5 bases outside the gene matches. The CDR3 loop spans 15 amino acids. CDR3 DNA: TGTGCCAGCAGCGTTTCTAGCGGGAGTCGCAATGAGCAGTTCTTC. Encoded protein: CASSVSSGSRNEQFF. Based on the CDR3 plus reference TRBV9 and TRBJ2-1, the full variable domain is DSGVTQTPKHLITATGQRVTLRCSPRSGDLSVYWYQQSLDQGLQFLIQYYNGEERAKGNILERFSAQQFPDLHSELNLSSLELGDSALYFCASSVSSGSRNEQFFGPGTRLTVL.